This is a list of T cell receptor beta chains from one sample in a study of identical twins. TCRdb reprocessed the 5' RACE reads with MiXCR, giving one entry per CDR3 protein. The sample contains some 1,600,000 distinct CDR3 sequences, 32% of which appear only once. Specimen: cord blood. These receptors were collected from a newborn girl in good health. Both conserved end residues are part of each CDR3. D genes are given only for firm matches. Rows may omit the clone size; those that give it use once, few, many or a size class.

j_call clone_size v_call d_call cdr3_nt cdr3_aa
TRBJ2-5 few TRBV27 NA TGTGCCAGCAGTTTGTTCTGGGGGAGAAAAGAGACCCAGTACTTC CASSLFWGRKETQYF
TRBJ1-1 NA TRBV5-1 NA TGCGCCAGCAGCCCGGGGGGTGAGGGGAACACTGAAGCTTTCTTT CASSPGGEGNTEAFF
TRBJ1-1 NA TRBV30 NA TGTGCCTGGAGTGGTTTTGCGATGGGGGGGCCGGGGGTCACTGAAGCTTTCTTT CAWSGFAMGGPGVTEAFF
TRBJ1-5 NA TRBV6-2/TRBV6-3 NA TGTGCCAGCAGTTACGCTGGGCAGCCCCCCGGCCCCCAGCATTTT CASSYAGQPPGPQHF
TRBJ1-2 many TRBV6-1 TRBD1 TGTGCCAGCAGTGATCCAGGGGGAAATGGCTACACCTTC CASSDPGGNGYTF
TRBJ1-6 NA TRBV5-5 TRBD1 TGTGCCAGCAGCCTATGGACAGGCAAAAATTCACCCCTCCACTTT CASSLWTGKNSPLHF
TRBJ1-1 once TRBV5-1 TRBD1 TGCGCCAGCAGCTTCCAGGGGGCTTTGAACACTGAAGCTTTCTTT CASSFQGALNTEAFF
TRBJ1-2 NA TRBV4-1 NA TGCGCCAGCAGCCAAGGGAGGAGGGCTATCTATGGCTACACCTTC CASSQGRRAIYGYTF
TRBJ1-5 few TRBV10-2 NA TGCGCCAGCAGCCCCAAAGTGGAATATTTTCGCAATCAGCCCCAGCATTTT CASSPKVEYFRNQPQHF
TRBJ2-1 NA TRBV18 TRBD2 TGTGCCAGCTCACCCCTACTAGCGGGTCTCTCCTACAATGAGCAGTTCTTC CASSPLLAGLSYNEQFF
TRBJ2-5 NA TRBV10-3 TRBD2 TGTGCCATCAGTGAACCGACTAGCGGGAGGCCCAATGAGCAGTACTTC CAISEPTSGRPNEQYF
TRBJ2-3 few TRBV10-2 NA TGCGCCAGCAGGAAATCGGCAGATACGCAGTATTTT CASRKSADTQYF
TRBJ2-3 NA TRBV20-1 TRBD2 TGCAGTGCTATTTCATTCGGGACTAGCGGCACAGATACGCAGTATTTT CSAISFGTSGTDTQYF
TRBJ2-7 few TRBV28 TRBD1 TGTGCCAGTACGCCGGGACAGATATACGAGCAGTACTTC CASTPGQIYEQYF
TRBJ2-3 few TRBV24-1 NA TGTGCCACCAGTGATTTGGGCGGGGGCACAGATACGCAGTATTTT CATSDLGGGTDTQYF
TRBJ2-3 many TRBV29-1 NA TGCAGCGTCTCTAGAGCTAGCACAGATACGCAGTATTTT CSVSRASTDTQYF
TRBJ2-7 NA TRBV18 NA TGTGCCAGCTCACCACTGGACATCACGAGCTCCTACGAGCAGTACTTC CASSPLDITSSYEQYF
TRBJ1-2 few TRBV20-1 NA TGCAGTGCTAGAATTAGTGGAAGGGGCGGATATGGCTACACCTTC CSARISGRGGYGYTF
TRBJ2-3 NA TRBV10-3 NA TGTGCCATCAGTGAGTCGGTGGGGGGGCCGGTCTCAGATACGCAGTATTTT CAISESVGGPVSDTQYF